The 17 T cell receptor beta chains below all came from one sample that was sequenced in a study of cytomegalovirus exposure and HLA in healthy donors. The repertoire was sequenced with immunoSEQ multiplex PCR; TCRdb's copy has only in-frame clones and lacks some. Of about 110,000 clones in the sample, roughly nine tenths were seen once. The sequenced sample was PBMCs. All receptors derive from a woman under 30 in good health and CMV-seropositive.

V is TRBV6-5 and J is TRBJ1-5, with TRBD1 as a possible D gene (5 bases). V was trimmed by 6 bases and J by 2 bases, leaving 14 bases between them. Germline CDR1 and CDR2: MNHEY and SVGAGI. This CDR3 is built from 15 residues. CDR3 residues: CASSWGLGGNQPQHF. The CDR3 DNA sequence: TGTGCCAGCAGCTGGGGACTTGGGGGCAATCAGCCCCAGCATTTT.

DNA of the CDR3: TGTGCCAGCTCACCACCGGACAGGTCTAACTATGGCTACACCTTC. This encodes CASSPPDRSNYGYTF. This sequence joins TRBV18 and TRBJ1-2; the match to TRBD1 covers 7 bases. Germline values: CDR1 KGHSH, CDR2 LQKENI. This CDR3 contains 15 residues. V shed 0 bases and J 0 bases; nucleotides not matched to a gene: 1.

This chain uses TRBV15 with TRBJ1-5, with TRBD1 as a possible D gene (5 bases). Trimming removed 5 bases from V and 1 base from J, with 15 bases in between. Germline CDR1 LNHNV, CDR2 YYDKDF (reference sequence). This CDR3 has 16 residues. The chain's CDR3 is CATSSRSRVSNQPQHF. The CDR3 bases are TGTGCCACCAGCTCCCGGTCCAGGGTGAGCAATCAGCCCCAGCATTTT.

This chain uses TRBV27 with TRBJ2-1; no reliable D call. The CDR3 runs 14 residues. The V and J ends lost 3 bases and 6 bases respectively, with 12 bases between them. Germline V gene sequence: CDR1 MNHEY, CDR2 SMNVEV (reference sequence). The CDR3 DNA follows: TGTGCCAGCAGTTTTACAGACCGATTCAATGAGCAGTTCTTC. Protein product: CASSFTDRFNEQFF.

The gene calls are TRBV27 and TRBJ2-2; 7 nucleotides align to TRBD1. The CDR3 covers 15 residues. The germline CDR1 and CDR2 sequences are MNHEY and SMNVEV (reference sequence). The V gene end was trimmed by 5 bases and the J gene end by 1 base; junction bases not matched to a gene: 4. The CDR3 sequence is CASSPRQGNTGELFF. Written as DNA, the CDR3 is TGTGCCAGCAGTCCCAGACAGGGGAACACCGGGGAGCTGTTTTTT.

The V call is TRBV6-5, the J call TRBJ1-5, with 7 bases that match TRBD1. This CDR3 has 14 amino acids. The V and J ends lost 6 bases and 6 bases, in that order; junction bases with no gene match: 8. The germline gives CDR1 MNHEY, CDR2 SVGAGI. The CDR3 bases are TGTGCCAGCAGCTCAGGACAGGTTCGTCAGCCCCAGCATTTT. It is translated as CASSSGQVRQPQHF.

The CDR3 region is CASSGVQGVGSTEAFF. As DNA, the CDR3 is TGTGCCAGCAGTGGGGTGCAGGGGGTAGGATCGACTGAAGCTTTCTTT. V gene TRBV2 combines with J gene TRBJ1-1; the match to TRBD1 covers 7 bases. Germline lookup yields CDR1 SNHLY and CDR2 FYNNEI. J was trimmed by 5 bases and V by 4 bases; bases with no gene match: 13. The CDR3 is 16 residues long.

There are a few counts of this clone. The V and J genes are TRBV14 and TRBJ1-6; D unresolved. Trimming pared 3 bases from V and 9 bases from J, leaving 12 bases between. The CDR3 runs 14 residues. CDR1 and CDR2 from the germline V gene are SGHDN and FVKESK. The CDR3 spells CASSQTFAGSPLHF. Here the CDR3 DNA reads TGTGCCAGCAGCCAGACCTTCGCAGGTTCACCCCTCCACTTT.

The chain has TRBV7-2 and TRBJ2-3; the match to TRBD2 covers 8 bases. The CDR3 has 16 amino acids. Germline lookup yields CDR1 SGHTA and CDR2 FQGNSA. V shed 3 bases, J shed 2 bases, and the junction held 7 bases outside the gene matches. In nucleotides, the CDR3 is TGTGCCAGCAGCTTTAATAGCGGGGTACCCACAGATACGCAGTATTTT. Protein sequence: CASSFNSGVPTDTQYF.

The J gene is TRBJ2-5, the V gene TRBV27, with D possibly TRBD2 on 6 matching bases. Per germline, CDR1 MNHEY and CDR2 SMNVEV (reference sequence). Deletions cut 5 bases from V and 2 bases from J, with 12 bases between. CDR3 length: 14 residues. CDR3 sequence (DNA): TGTGCCAGCAGTCCGGGACTCGGGCAAGAGACCCAGTACTTC. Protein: CASSPGLGQETQYF.

The CDR3 sequence: CSVDAGASYGYTF. Here the CDR3 DNA reads TGCAGCGTTGATGCAGGGGCTAGCTATGGCTACACCTTC. The chain combines TRBV29-1 with TRBJ1-2; the D gene is possibly TRBD1 (6 bases). V gave up 3 bases and J gave up 4 bases, with 12 bases separating them. Germline-derived CDR1 and CDR2 are SQVTM and ANQGSEA. The CDR3 totals 13 residues.

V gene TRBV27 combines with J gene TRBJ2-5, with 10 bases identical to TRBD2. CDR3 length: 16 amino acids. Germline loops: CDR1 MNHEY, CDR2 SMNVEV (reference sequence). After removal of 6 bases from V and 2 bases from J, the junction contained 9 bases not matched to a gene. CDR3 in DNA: TGTGCCAGCAGGAGATGGACTAGCGGCCTACAAGAGACCCAGTACTTC. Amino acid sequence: CASRRWTSGLQETQYF.

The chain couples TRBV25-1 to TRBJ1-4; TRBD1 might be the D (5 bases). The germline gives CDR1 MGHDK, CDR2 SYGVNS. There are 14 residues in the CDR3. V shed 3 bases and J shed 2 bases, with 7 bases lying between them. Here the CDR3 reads CASSEWGTNEKLFF. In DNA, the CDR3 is TGTGCCAGCAGTGAGTGGGGCACTAATGAAAAACTGTTTTTT.

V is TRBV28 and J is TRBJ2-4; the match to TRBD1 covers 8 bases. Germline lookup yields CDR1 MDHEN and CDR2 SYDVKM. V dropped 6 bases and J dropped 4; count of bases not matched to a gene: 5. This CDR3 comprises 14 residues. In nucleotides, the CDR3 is TGTGCCAGCAGGACCGGACAGGGAAAAAACATTCAGTACTTC. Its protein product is CASRTGQGKNIQYF.

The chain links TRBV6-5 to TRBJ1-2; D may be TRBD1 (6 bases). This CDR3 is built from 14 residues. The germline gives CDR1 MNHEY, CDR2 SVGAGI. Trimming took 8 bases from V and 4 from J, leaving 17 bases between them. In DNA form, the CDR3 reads TGTGCCAGCCGTTCGCTGGGGGCGGGCTATGGCTACACCTTC. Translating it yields CASRSLGAGYGYTF.

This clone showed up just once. The CDR3 spells CASSLVPGETQYF. CDR3 sequence (DNA): TGTGCCAGCAGCTTAGTTCCCGGGGAGACCCAGTACTTC. The chain recombines TRBV7-9 with TRBJ2-5; unclear D gene. The germline gives CDR1 SEHNR, CDR2 FQNEAQ (reference sequence). V lost 1 base and J lost 5, with 8 bases in between. The CDR3 totals 13 residues.

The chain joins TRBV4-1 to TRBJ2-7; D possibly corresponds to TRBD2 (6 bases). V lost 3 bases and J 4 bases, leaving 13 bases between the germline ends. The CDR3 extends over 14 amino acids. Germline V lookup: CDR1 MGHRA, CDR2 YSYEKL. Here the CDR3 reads CASSHRLGEYEQYV. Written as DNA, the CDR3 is TGCGCCAGCAGCCACCGACTAGGGGAGTACGAGCAGTACGTC.